These T cell receptor beta chains were read from a single sample in a study of blood T cell repertoires in COVID-19. TCRdb's table, derived via immunoSEQ multiplex PCR, lists solely in-frame clones and lacks some. The table includes about 500,000 clones, roughly 89% detected once. The specimen was peripheral blood. The receptors here all came from a man between 18 and 29 years old with COVID-19, enrolled during active disease. Both conserved end residues are part of each CDR3. D genes are given only for firm matches. Not all rows give a size; the values are once, few, many and, for expanded clones, a class.

TRBV6-6	TRBJ1-6	.	.	TGTGCCAGCAGTTACTACAGGTCTAATTCACCCCTCCACTTT	CASSYYRSNSPLHF
TRBV5-1	TRBJ2-7	.	few	TGCGCCAGCAGCTTGGCCACAGGGCTAGGCGAGCAGTACTTC	CASSLATGLGEQYF
TRBV30	TRBJ1-6	TRBD1	.	TGTGCCTGTTCCTACGGGACAGCGAGCTCCTATAATTCACCCCTCCACTTT	CACSYGTASSYNSPLHF
TRBV9	TRBJ1-3	.	.	TGTGCCAGCAGCCCGGGTAGTGGAAACACCATATATTTT	CASSPGSGNTIYF
TRBV7-9	TRBJ1-2	TRBD1	.	TGTGCCAGCAGCTTAGACGGCCAGGGGGCCAGGGGCTACACCTTC	CASSLDGQGARGYTF
TRBV11-2	TRBJ2-7	.	.	TGTGCCAGCAGCTTTGGCTCGGGCGGGTACGAGCAGTACTTC	CASSFGSGGYEQYF
TRBV7-9	TRBJ2-2	.	.	TGTGCCAGCAGCCCGGATCGGACAGAGAACACCGGGGAGCTGTTTTTT	CASSPDRTENTGELFF
TRBV5-3	TRBJ2-5	TRBD2	.	TGTGCCAGAAGCTTGGGACTAGCGGGGGAGATACAAGAGACCCAGTACTTC	CARSLGLAGEIQETQYF
TRBV5-6	TRBJ2-7	.	once	TGTGCCAGCAGCTTGGGAGGGGGCTCCTACGAGCAGTACTTC	CASSLGGGSYEQYF
TRBV10-3	TRBJ2-2	.	once	TGTGCCATCAGCTCAGTAATGGACACCGGGGAGCTGTTTTTT	CAISSVMDTGELFF
TRBV10-3	TRBJ1-5	.	once	TGTGCCATCAGCCGGGGGACGGAGAGTTTTCAGCCCCAGCATTTT	CAISRGTESFQPQHF
TRBV27	TRBJ2-7	.	.	TGTGCCAGCAGTTTAACGGGTGGAACCTACGAGCAGTACTTC	CASSLTGGTYEQYF
TRBV7-9	TRBJ2-5	TRBD2	.	TGTGCCAGCAGCTCCGCTGCTGGACTAGTTAGGACCCAGTACTTC	CASSSAAGLVRTQYF
TRBV28	TRBJ2-7	.	.	TGTGCCAGCAGTTCTTCCTACGAGCAGTACTTC	CASSSSYEQYF
TRBV7-9	TRBJ2-7	TRBD1	.	TGTGCCAGCAGCTTAGCGATCGGACAGGGCTACGAGCAGTACTTC	CASSLAIGQGYEQYF
TRBV24-1	TRBJ2-7	TRBD2	.	TGTGCCACCAGTGCTAGCGGAGGGGCCTACGAGCAGTACTTC	CATSASGGAYEQYF
TRBV7-9	TRBJ2-7	.	.	TGTGCCAGCAGCTTCACAGGGACCGGATCCTACGAGCAGTACTTC	CASSFTGTGSYEQYF
TRBV7-9	TRBJ2-1	.	.	TGTGCCAGCAGCCCCCGACTCTCCTACAATGAGCAGTTCTTC	CASSPRLSYNEQFF
TRBV2	TRBJ1-3	TRBD1	.	TGTGCCAGCAGTCTACAGGGGGCGGGCTCTGGAAACACCATATATTTT	CASSLQGAGSGNTIYF
TRBV24-1	TRBJ2-2	TRBD1	once	TGTGCCACCAGTGAAGGGACAGGGGGCGACACCGGGGAGCTGTTTTTT	CATSEGTGGDTGELFF
TRBV10-2	TRBJ2-1	.	once	TGCGCCAGCAGTGAGTTCACTAGCTGGGAGGATGAGCAGTTCTTC	CASSEFTSWEDEQFF
TRBV3-1/TRBV3-2	TRBJ1-2	TRBD1	.	TGTGCCAGCAGCTACCTAGGACAGGGGGATGGCTACACCTTC	CASSYLGQGDGYTF
TRBV19	TRBJ2-1	TRBD2	.	TGTGCCAGTAGTTCGGTAGCGGGAGGGAACAATGAGCAGTTCTTC	CASSSVAGGNNEQFF
TRBV2	TRBJ1-2	TRBD1	.	TGTGCCAGCAGTCGACAGGGGAAAGGCTACACCTTC	CASSRQGKGYTF
TRBV3-1/TRBV3-2	TRBJ2-7	TRBD1	.	TGTGCCAGCAGCCAGGCAGGGGGCGACGAGCAGTACTTC	CASSQAGGDEQYF
TRBV6-5	TRBJ1-1	TRBD1	.	TGTGCCAGCAGTAGACAGGGATTAGCTTTCTTT	CASSRQGLAFF
TRBV19	TRBJ1-2	TRBD1	once	TGTGCCAGTAGTACCACCGGGACAGTTTATGGCTACACCTTC	CASSTTGTVYGYTF
TRBV10-3	TRBJ1-2	.	.	TGTGCCATCAGTGAGTCGCGGGGGGCGGACTATGGCTACACCTTC	CAISESRGADYGYTF
TRBV18	TRBJ2-2	TRBD1	few	TGTGCCAGCTCACCACCTAGGGGGCAGGACACCGGGGAGCTGTTTTTT	CASSPPRGQDTGELFF